These 18 T cell receptor beta chains were all obtained from the same sample, sequenced in a study of blood T cell repertoires in COVID-19. Sequencing used immunoSEQ multiplex PCR; TCRdb keeps in-frame clones, though not all of them. In the table there are a few hundred thousand clones, around 85% of which are singletons. Specimen: PBMCs or T cells enriched from blood (not recorded which). Receptors originate from a woman in her forties or fifties who had recovered from COVID-19.

This chain links TRBV27 with TRBJ2-7; unclear D gene. In germline, CDR1 is MNHEY, CDR2 SMNVEV (reference sequence). This CDR3 comprises 14 residues. V lost 4 bases, J lost 0 bases, and 10 bases lay in between. The CDR3 loop is CASSSTEYSYEQYF. The DNA for the CDR3 is TGTGCCAGCAGTTCAACAGAATACTCCTACGAGCAGTACTTC.

This sequence joins TRBV24-1 and TRBJ2-5, with 7 bases matching TRBD1. CDR3 length: 14 amino acids. V gave up 9 bases and J gave up 4 bases; unmatched junction bases: 10. Germline V gene sequence: CDR1 KGHDR, CDR2 SFDVKD. DNA for the CDR3: TGTGCCACCCAGGGGGATGGGAAGGGAGAGACCCAGTACTTC. Translating it yields CATQGDGKGETQYF.

This rearrangement joins TRBV3-1 (or the pseudogene TRBV3-2) to TRBJ1-2; 8 bases fit TRBD1. Germline CDR1 and CDR2: LGHDT and YNNKEL (reference sequence). The CDR3 loop spans 12 amino acids. The V gene end was trimmed by 4 bases and the J gene end by 8 bases; junction bases not matched to a gene: 3. The CDR3 loop reads CASSLTGVGYTF. Written as DNA, the CDR3 is TGTGCCAGCAGCCTGACAGGGGTAGGCTACACCTTC.

The genes are TRBV7-2 and TRBJ1-2; TRBD1 matches at 7 bases. The CDR3 totals 15 residues. Germline trimming cut 6 bases from V and 4 bases from J; bases unmatched to any gene: 11. Per the germline V gene, CDR1 is SGHTA and CDR2 is FQGNSA. CDR3 bases: TGTGCCAGCAGTCCTACCCGTGACAGGGCCTATGGCTACACCTTC. Translation: CASSPTRDRAYGYTF.

V and J are TRBV19 and TRBJ2-3; D may be TRBD2 (6 bases). Per germline, CDR1 LNHDA and CDR2 SQIVND (reference sequence). The CDR3 is made up of 16 amino acids. Trimming pared 3 bases from V and 2 bases from J, leaving 15 bases between. CDR3 region: CASSIGRDAATDTQYF. Here the CDR3 DNA reads TGTGCCAGTAGTATCGGGCGGGACGCCGCCACAGATACGCAGTATTTT.

The chain recombines TRBV4-2 with TRBJ1-5; TRBD1 aligns across 8 bases. CDR1 is LGHNA and CDR2 is YNFKEQ in the germline V gene. The CDR3 consists of 16 residues. Trimming took 4 bases from V and 1 from J; bases not matched to a gene: 6. The CDR3: CASSLWQGASNQPQHF. The CDR3 coding sequence is TGTGCCAGCAGCCTTTGGCAGGGGGCGAGCAATCAGCCCCAGCATTTT.

CDR3 nucleotides: TGTGCCAGCAGCCAATCTCAGGGGGGCAATCAGCCCCAGCATTTT. Translation gives CASSQSQGGNQPQHF. The chain joins TRBV16 to TRBJ1-5; 7 nucleotides agree with TRBD1. The CDR3 contains 15 residues. CDR1 and CDR2 (germline): KGHSY, FQNENV. Unmatched junction bases numbered 1, after V lost 0 bases and J lost 2 bases.

The V gene is TRBV5-8, the J gene TRBJ2-3; TRBD2 matches 7 bases. The CDR3 spans 15 residues. CDR1 SGHTS and CDR2 YDEGEE come from the germline V gene. Trimming removed 4 bases from V and 2 bases from J; junction bases left unmatched: 7. CDR3 DNA sequence: TGTGCCAGCAGCCCGGCCGGGGGGTTCACAGATACGCAGTATTTT. Its protein product is CASSPAGGFTDTQYF.

The genes are TRBV7-8 and TRBJ1-6; weak D call: TRBD1 (5 bases). The CDR3 sequence is 15 residues long. Trimming took 6 bases from V and 7 from J, leaving 16 bases between them. The germline CDR1 and CDR2 sequences are SGHVS and FQNEAQ. The CDR3 sequence: CASRRHTGGNSPLHF. The DNA of the CDR3 is TGTGCCAGCAGACGACATACAGGTGGGAATTCACCCCTCCACTTT.

The gene calls are TRBV21-1 and TRBJ2-7; the D call of TRBD2 is as the table states it, not checked on the DNA. TRBV21-1 constitutes a pseudogene. CDR3 length equals 17 residues. In DNA form, the CDR3 reads TGTGCCAGCAGCTCTCGGGGAGGACTAGCGAGGACCTACGAGCAGTACTTC. Protein sequence: CASSSRGGLARTYEQYF.

The J gene is TRBJ2-3, the V gene TRBV7-6, with TRBD2 identical over 13 bases. CDR1 and CDR2 (germline): SGHVS, FNYEAQ. After removal of 1 base from V and 3 bases from J, the junction contained 1 base not matched to a gene. CDR3 length equals 16 residues. The CDR3 here is CASSLGGLAGTDTQYF. The CDR3 DNA reads TGTGCCAGCAGCTTAGGGGGACTAGCGGGAACAGATACGCAGTATTTT. The full variable domain, in which reference TRBV7-6 and TRBJ2-3 provide the parts outside the CDR3, is GAGVSQSPRYKVTKRGQDVALRCDPISGHVSLYWYRQALGQGPEFLTYFNYEAQQDKSGLPNDRFSAERPEGSISTLTIQRTEQRDSAMYRCASSLGGLAGTDTQYFGPGTRLTVL.

Turning to this clone: The same CDR3 is also encoded by other DNA sequences in this sample. J is TRBJ1-4 and V is TRBV19; weak D call: TRBD1 (5 bases). The CDR3 is 14 amino acids. The V gene's germline CDR1 is LNHDA and CDR2 SQIVND (reference sequence). The V end was cut by 4 bases, the J end by 3 bases, with 9 bases between. CDR3 bases: TGTGCCAGTAGTAGACAGAGCCCTAATGAAAAACTGTTTTTT. Amino acids: CASSRQSPNEKLFF.

This rearrangement joins TRBV2 to TRBJ2-1; no firm D call. The germline V gene encodes CDR1 SNHLY and CDR2 FYNNEI. The CDR3 has 11 amino acids. V was clipped by 0 bases and J by 10 bases, with 4 bases between them. As DNA, the CDR3 is TGTGCCAGCAGTGAAGCTGGCGAGCAGTTCTTC. Its protein product is CASSEAGEQFF.

This clone was counted once. The J gene is TRBJ2-5, the V gene TRBV19, with D hard to call. The germline V gene encodes CDR1 LNHDA and CDR2 SQIVND (reference sequence). Between the trimmed V and J ends, which lost 2 bases and 4 bases, there was a span of 8 bases. The CDR3 spans 13 residues. In DNA form, the CDR3 reads TGTGCCAGTAGTATACTATATGGAGAGACCCAGTACTTC. It codes for CASSILYGETQYF.

The V call is TRBV28, the J call TRBJ1-2, with D perhaps TRBD1 (5 bases). CDR1 and CDR2 (germline): MDHEN, SYDVKM. The CDR3 totals 14 residues. Trimming took 2 bases from V and 4 from J, leaving 11 bases between them. CDR3 residues: CASSLIRASYGYTF. The CDR3 DNA sequence: TGTGCCAGCAGTTTAATCAGGGCTAGCTATGGCTACACCTTC.

The count of this clone is one. The CDR3 reads CASRVTTGGTGELFF. The CDR3 DNA reads as TGCGCCAGCAGGGTTACGACAGGGGGCACCGGGGAGCTGTTTTTT. The chain links TRBV5-1 to TRBJ2-2; TRBD1 matches at 9 bases. The V gene's germline CDR1 is SGHRS and CDR2 YFSETQ. Germline trimming cut 5 bases from V and 4 bases from J; bases unmatched to any gene: 6. The CDR3 length is 15 residues.

This clone was seen only once. This sequence joins TRBV28 and TRBJ2-2, with 11 bases fitting TRBD2. CDR1 MDHEN and CDR2 SYDVKM come from the germline V gene. This CDR3 is built from 16 residues. With 2 bases clipped from V and 6 bases from J, the junction kept 5 bases outside the gene matches. The CDR3 sequence is CASSLRVAGGPGELFF. The DNA of the CDR3 is TGTGCCAGCAGTTTAAGGGTAGCGGGAGGGCCCGGGGAGCTGTTTTTT.

V gene TRBV5-4 combines with J gene TRBJ2-7, with 12 bases aligning to TRBD1. The J segment lost 4 bases and the V segment lost 4 bases, leaving 6 bases of the junction unmatched. Per the germline V gene, CDR1 is SGHNT and CDR2 is YYREEE (reference sequence). The CDR3 sequence is 15 residues long. CDR3 protein: CASSQGQGALYEQYF. Here the CDR3 DNA reads TGTGCCAGCAGCCAGGGACAGGGGGCTTTGTACGAGCAGTACTTC. Full variable domain (remainder filled in from reference TRBV5-4 and TRBJ2-7): ETGVTQSPTHLIKTRGQQVTLRCSSQSGHNTVSWYQQALGQGPQFIFQYYREEENGRGNFPPRFSGLQFPNYSSELNVNALELDDSALYLCASSQGQGALYEQYFGPGTRLTVT.